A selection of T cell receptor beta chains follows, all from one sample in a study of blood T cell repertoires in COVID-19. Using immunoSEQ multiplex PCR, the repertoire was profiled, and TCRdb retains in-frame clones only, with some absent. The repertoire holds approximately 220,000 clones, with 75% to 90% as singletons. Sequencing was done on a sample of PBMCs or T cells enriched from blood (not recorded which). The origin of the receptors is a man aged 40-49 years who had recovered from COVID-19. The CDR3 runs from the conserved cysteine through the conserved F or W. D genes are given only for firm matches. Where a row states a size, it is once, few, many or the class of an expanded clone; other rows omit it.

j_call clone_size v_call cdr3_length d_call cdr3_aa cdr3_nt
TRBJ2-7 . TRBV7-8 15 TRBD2 CASSRGSGRAFEQYF TGTGCCAGCAGCCGAGGAAGCGGGAGGGCCTTCGAGCAGTACTTC
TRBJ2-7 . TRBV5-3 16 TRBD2 CARSLETSGKNYEQYF TGTGCCAGAAGCTTGGAGACTAGCGGGAAGAACTACGAGCAGTACTTC
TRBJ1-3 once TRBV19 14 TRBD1 CASLGGESGNTIYF TGTGCCAGCCTAGGGGGCGAATCTGGAAACACCATATATTTT
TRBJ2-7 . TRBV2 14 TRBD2 CASSEEGTISEQYF TGTGCCAGCAGTGAGGAGGGGACTATTAGCGAGCAGTACTTC
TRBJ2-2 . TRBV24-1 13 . CATSDAGSGELFF TGTGCCACCAGTGATGCAGGGTCCGGGGAGCTGTTTTTT
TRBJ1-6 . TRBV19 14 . CASSLRSYNSPLHF TGTGCCAGTAGTCTGAGATCGTATAATTCACCCCTCCACTTT
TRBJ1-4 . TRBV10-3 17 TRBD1 CAISDVGQGTFNEKLFF TGTGCCATCTCGGATGTGGGACAGGGAACGTTTAATGAAAAACTGTTTTTT
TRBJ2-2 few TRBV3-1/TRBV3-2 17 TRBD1 CASSQGPGQGNTGELFF TGTGCCAGCAGCCAAGGTCCGGGACAGGGGAACACCGGGGAGCTGTTTTTT
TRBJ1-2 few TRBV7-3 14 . CASSTSGGRYGYTF TGTGCCAGCAGCACGAGCGGGGGCCGCTATGGCTACACCTTC
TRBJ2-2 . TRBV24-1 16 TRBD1 CATSDSGTGLTGELFF TGTGCCACCAGTGATTCCGGGACAGGGCTCACCGGGGAGCTGTTTTTT
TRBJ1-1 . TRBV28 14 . CASQGGGGNPEAFF TGTGCCAGCCAAGGGGGGGGCGGGAACCCTGAAGCTTTCTTT
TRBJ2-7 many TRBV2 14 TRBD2 CASSPAGGAYEQYF TGTGCCAGCAGTCCAGCGGGAGGGGCCTACGAGCAGTACTTC
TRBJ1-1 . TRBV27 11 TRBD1 CASSRGAEAFF TGTGCCAGCAGCAGGGGGGCTGAAGCTTTCTTT
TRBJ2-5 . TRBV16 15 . CASSQSGPAGETQYF TGTGCCAGCAGCCAATCTGGTCCGGCGGGAGAGACCCAGTACTTC
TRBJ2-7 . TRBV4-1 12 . CASSQDMYEQYF TGCGCCAGCAGCCAAGATATGTACGAGCAGTACTTC
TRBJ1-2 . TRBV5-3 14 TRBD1 CARSLRDRGPGYTF TGTGCCAGAAGCTTGCGGGACAGGGGGCCTGGCTACACCTTC
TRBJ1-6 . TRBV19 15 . CASSITGTYGSPLHF TGTGCCAGTAGTATAACCGGGACATATGGATCACCCCTCCACTTT
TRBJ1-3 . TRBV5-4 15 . CASSLGGSSGNTIYF TGTGCCAGCAGCTTGGGAGGGAGCTCTGGAAACACCATATATTTT
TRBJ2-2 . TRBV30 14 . CAWSPQGYTGELFF TGTGCCTGGAGTCCCCAGGGTTACACCGGGGAGCTGTTTTTT
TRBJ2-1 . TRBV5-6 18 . CASSSIIGGSFPYNEQFF TGTGCCAGCAGCTCAATTATTGGTGGTAGCTTCCCCTACAATGAGCAGTTCTTC
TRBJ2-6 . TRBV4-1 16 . CASSQDSKIVANVLTF TGCGCCAGCAGCCAAGATTCGAAGATAGTGGCCAACGTCCTGACTTTC
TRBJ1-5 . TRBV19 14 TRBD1 CASVDRGSNQPQHF TGTGCCAGTGTAGACAGGGGTAGCAATCAGCCCCAGCATTTT
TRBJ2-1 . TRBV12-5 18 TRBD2 CASGLPRLVAGLRGEQFF TGTGCTAGTGGTTTGCCCCGGTTGGTAGCGGGATTGCGAGGTGAGCAGTTCTTC
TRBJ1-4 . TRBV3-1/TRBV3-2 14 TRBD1 CASSLKGAYEKLFF TGTGCCAGCAGCCTAAAGGGGGCATATGAAAAACTGTTTTTT
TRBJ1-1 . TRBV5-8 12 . CASSLAPVEAFF TGTGCCAGCAGCTTGGCCCCAGTTGAAGCTTTCTTT
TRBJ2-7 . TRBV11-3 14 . CASSLHQGTYEQYF TGTGCCAGCAGCTTACACCAGGGGACCTACGAGCAGTACTTC
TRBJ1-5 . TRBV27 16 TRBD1 CASSDLRDSPNQPQHF TGTGCCAGCAGCGACCTCCGGGACAGCCCGAATCAGCCCCAGCATTTT
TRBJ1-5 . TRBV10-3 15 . CAISEGAGSNQPQHF TGTGCCATCAGTGAGGGGGCCGGTAGCAATCAGCCCCAGCATTTT
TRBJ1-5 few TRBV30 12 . CAWGDGGGPQHF TGTGCCTGGGGGGACGGAGGTGGTCCCCAGCATTTT
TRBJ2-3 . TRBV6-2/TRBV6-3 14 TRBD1 CASSRTGGTDTQYF TGTGCCAGCAGTCGGACAGGGGGCACAGATACGCAGTATTTT
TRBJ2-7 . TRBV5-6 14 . CASSLGLVSYEQYF TGTGCCAGCAGCTTGGGACTAGTATCCTACGAGCAGTACTTC
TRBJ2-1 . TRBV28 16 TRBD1 CASLSSWTGPYNEQFF TGTGCCAGCCTCTCTTCATGGACAGGGCCCTACAATGAGCAGTTCTTC
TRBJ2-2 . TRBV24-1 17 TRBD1 CATSDQDRDANTGELFF TGTGCCACCAGTGATCAGGACAGGGACGCGAACACCGGGGAGCTGTTTTTT
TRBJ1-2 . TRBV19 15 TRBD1 CASTQGQGASYGYTF TGTGCCAGTACCCAAGGACAGGGGGCTAGTTATGGCTACACCTTC
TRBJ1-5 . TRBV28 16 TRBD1 CASSPKKGARWQPQHF TGTGCCAGCAGCCCGAAGAAGGGGGCGCGGTGGCAGCCCCAGCATTTT
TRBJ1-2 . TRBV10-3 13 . CAISEFNLYGYTF TGTGCCATCAGTGAGTTTAATCTCTATGGCTACACCTTC
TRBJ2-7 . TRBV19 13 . CASSIGEPNEQYF TGTGCCAGTAGTATTGGTGAACCTAACGAGCAGTACTTC
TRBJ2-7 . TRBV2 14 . CASLDSRHSYEQYF TGTGCCAGTCTCGACAGCCGCCACTCCTACGAGCAGTACTTC
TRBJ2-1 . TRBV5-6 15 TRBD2 CASSFGLAGFSEQFF TGTGCCAGCAGCTTTGGCCTAGCGGGATTTAGTGAGCAGTTCTTC
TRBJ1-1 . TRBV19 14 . CASSTTGLRTEAFF TGTGCCAGTAGTACTACAGGGCTCCGGACTGAAGCTTTCTTT
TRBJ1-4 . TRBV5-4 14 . CASSLAGLDEKLFF TGTGCCAGCAGCTTGGCGGGGTTGGATGAAAAACTGTTTTTT
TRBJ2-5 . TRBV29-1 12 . CSTSLDQETQYF TGCAGTACTTCCCTAGACCAAGAGACCCAGTACTTC
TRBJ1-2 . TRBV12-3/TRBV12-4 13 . CASSPSGAGGYTF TGTGCCAGCAGCCCGAGTGGAGCTGGGGGCTACACCTTC
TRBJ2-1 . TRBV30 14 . CAWSAGGIRDEQFF TGTGCCTGGAGCGCCGGCGGGATACGGGATGAGCAGTTCTTC
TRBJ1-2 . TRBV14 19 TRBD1 CASSQDIRSSGQGANGYTF TGTGCCAGCAGCCAAGATATCAGATCCTCGGGACAGGGGGCCAATGGCTACACCTTC
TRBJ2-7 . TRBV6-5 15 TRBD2 CASSSERGTPYEQYF TGTGCCAGCAGTTCCGAGCGGGGCACCCCCTACGAGCAGTACTTC
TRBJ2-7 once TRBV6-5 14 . CASSFTGNLYEQYF TGTGCCAGCAGTTTTACAGGGAATCTCTACGAGCAGTACTTC
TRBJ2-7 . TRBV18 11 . CASSSRDEQYF TGTGCCAGCTCTTCCAGGGACGAGCAGTACTTC
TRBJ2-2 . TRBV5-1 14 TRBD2 CASSFAGEAGELFF TGCGCCAGCAGCTTCGCGGGAGAAGCCGGGGAGCTGTTTTTT
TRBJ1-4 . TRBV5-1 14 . CASSLVQGYEKLFF TGCGCCAGCAGCTTGGTGCAGGGGTACGAAAAACTGTTTTTT